This T cell receptor beta chain was observed in a study of blood T cell repertoires in COVID-19. Study context: COVID-19 samples, acute and convalescent, were from the United States, Italy and Spain. Nucleic acid was either cDNA or gDNA, and it came from T cells, B-cell-depleted T cells, or PBMCs.

Only in-frame clones appear in the TCRdb table, and some are missing; sequencing was by immunoSEQ multiplex PCR. The table shows 150,000 to 200,000 clones, with around 90% occurring only once. V lost 3 bases and J lost 4, with 9 bases in between. There are 13 residues in the CDR3. In germline, CDR1 is MNHEY, CDR2 SVGAGI. The specimen was peripheral blood. The TCR comes from a man aged 55 to 70 with active or convalescent COVID-19. The gene calls are TRBV6-5 and TRBJ1-1; D not resolved. The CDR3 bases are TGTGCCAGCAGTTATCTGTGGGCCACTGAAGCTTTCTTT. This translates into CASSYLWATEAFF.